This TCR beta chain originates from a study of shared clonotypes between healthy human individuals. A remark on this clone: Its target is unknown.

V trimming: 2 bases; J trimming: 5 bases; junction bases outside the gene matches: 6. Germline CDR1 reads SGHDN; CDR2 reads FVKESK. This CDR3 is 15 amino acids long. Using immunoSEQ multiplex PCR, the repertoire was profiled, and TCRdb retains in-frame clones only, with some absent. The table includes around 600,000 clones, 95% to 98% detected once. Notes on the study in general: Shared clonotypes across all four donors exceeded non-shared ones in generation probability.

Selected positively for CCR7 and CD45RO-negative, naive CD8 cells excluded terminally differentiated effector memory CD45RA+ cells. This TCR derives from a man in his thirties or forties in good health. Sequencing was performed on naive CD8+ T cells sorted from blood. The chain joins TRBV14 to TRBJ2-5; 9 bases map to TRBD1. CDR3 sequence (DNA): TGTGCCAGCAGCCAATTTACAGGGGGCTATGAGACCCAGTACTTC. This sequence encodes CASSQFTGGYETQYF.